This T cell receptor beta chain was found in a study of technical replicates of blood from a handful of donors (dated by TCRdb to the late 2010s). The method behind the library was the immunoSEQ multiplex PCR assay. What TCRdb holds here is the immuneACCESS table cut down to in-frame rearrangements. Part of the clones is not present; checked against another copy, under half of the missing clones reflect an unresolved V gene, and the others are unexplained. The sample table shows about 94,000 clones, and almost 96% are seen once. Approximately 0.22% of the sample comes from the top ten. About this clone itself: The antigen it binds to is not known. Base quality data are lacking; no much larger clone is found one base away.

Ends trimmed: V by 5 bases, J by 4 bases; bases unmatched to a gene: 7. CDR1 and CDR2, looked up from the germline V gene, are SGHTA and FQGNSA. The CDR3 contains 15 residues, cysteine and phenylalanine counted. Only the CDR3 part of the read is kept: 45 bases, read in frame from the first base. The chain employs TRBV7-2 and TRBJ1-5; a stretch of 8 junction bases matches TRBD1. This clonotype was obtained from a human donor in good health. The specimen sequenced was T cells isolated from PBMCs. CDR3 sequence: CASSPGQVFNQPQHF. The DNA reads as follows: TGTGCCAGCAGCCCGGGACAGGTCTTTAATCAGCCCCAGCATTTT. When the CDR3 is completed using the reference TRBV7-2 and TRBJ1-5 genes on either side, the full variable domain is GAGVSQSPSNKVTEKGKDVELRCDPISGHTALYWYRQSLGQGLEFLIYFQGNSAPDKSGLPSDRFSAERTGGSVSTLTIQRTQQEDSAVYLCASSPGQVFNQPQHFGDGTRLSIL.